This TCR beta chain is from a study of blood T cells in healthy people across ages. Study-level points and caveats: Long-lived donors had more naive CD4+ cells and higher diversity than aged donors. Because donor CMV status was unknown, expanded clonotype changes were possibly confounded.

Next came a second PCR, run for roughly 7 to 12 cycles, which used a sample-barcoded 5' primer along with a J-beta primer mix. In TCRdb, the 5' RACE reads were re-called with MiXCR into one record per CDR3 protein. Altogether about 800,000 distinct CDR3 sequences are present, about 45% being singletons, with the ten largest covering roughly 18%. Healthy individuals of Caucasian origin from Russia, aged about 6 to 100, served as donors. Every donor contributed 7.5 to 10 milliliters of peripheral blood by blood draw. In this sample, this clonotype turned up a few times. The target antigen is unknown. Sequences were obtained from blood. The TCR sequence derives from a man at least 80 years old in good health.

The CDR3 nucleotides are TGTGCCAGTAGTCGGGACAGTTCTAGCAATCAGCCCCAGCATTTT. Protein sequence: CASSRDSSSNQPQHF. This rearrangement joins TRBV19 to TRBJ1-5, with TRBD1 identical over 7 bases. The germline V gene has CDR1 LNHDA and CDR2 SQIVND (reference sequence). V lost 5 bases, J lost 0 bases, and 4 bases stayed unmatched. This CDR3 contains 15 residues.